Listed here is a single T cell receptor (beta chain). It lacks a known antigen. Qualities for individual bases were not recorded, and no much larger clone is one base off. Measured from the cysteine to the phenylalanine, the CDR3 is 19 residues long. Only the CDR3 portion is preserved as DNA: 57 bases, with reading frame beginning at the first base. Sequences MNHEY (CDR1) and SMNVEV (CDR2) are obtained from the germline V gene (reference sequence). V loses 4 bases of germline sequence and J loses 6 bases, and the interval between the two ends is 25 bases. This entry is derived from a study of shared T cell receptors in the human thymus (dated by TCRdb to the early 2020s). With respect to the entire study: The study examined how the human thymus generates shared, self-reactive T-cell receptor alpha chains.

The library was generated by the immunoSEQ multiplex PCR assay. The table was pulled from immuneACCESS by TCRdb, which kept in-frame rearrangements only. Such tables lose some clones; where checked, under half of the loss comes from unresolved V genes, and the rest has no known cause. A total of roughly 710,000 clones appear in this sample, 80% to 90% of them only once. The ten top clones hold under 0.012% of the sample. The same sample was also used in a study of human thymus T cells. That second publication adds: The donors were immunologically healthy infants in Finland who had open corrective cardiac surgery for congenital heart defects. Thymus tissue was collected as surgical resects that were removed during corrective cardiac surgery. Usage of V and J gene segments appeared to be biased in both the thymic and the peripheral blood repertoires. According to the related research, thymic TCR repertoires were highly overlapping among unrelated individuals. The study used about eight infant thymus samples plus four related peripheral blood samples to characterize TCR alpha and beta repertoires. The cohort included about 6 male and a couple of female infants, with donor ages spanning 7 to 244 days. After being mechanically released from the tissue, thymocytes were kept at -70 degrees C in pellets of about 9-32 million cells. Genomic DNA was extracted from frozen cell pellets with a QIAsymphony instrument. The immunoSEQ multiplex PCR assay was used to amplify the TCRB and TCRAD loci from a standardized amount of quality-controlled genomic DNA. The amplicons spanned the V(D)J region and were long enough to cover the CDR3 and allow V and J genes to be identified. Through the commercial immunoSEQ service, the amplicons were sequenced on an Illumina platform. Primer bias and sequencing errors were corrected as previously described, and TCRAD and TCRB were defined on the basis of the IMGT database. Analysis of the repertoires was done with immunoSEQ Analyzer 3.0 and VDJTools and included basic statistics, V/J segment usage, diversity estimates, rarefaction and pairwise overlap. Diversity was estimated with Chao1, ChaoE, Efron-Thisted, Shannon and inverse Simpson indices, and also on datasets down-sampled to the smallest sample. Repertoire overlap was determined by strict matching of CDR3 nucleotide sequence, V gene and J gene, and Jaccard-based multidimensional scaling clustering was applied. On average, thymus samples yielded around 850,000 unique TCRB clonotypes, whereas blood samples yielded some 92,000.

The chain is assembled from TRBV27 and TRBJ1-6; D gene: possibly TRBD1, on 6 matching bases. The sequencing sample was made of thymocytes. The origin of this receptor is a girl in the first two years of life with a congenital heart defect. Donor details come from another sample of the same person, matched by shared clones. The nucleotides read TGTGCCAGCAGTTCCGGAAAAACAGGGTCATCCTACTCTAATTCACCCCTCCACTTT. Protein translation: CASSSGKTGSSYSNSPLHF.